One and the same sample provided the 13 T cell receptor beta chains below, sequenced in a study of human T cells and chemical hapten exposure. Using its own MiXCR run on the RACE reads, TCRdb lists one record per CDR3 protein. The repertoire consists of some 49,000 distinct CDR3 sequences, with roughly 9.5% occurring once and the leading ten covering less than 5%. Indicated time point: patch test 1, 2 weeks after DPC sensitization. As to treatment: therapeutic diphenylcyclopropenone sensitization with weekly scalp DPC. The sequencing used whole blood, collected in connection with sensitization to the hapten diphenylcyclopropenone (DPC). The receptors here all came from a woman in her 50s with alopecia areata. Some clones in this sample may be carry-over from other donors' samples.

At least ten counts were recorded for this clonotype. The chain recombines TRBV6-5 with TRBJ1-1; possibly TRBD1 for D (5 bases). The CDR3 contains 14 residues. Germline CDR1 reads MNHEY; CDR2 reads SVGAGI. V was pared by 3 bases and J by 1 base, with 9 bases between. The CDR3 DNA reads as TGTGCCAGCAGTTATGGGGGGGAGAACACTGAAGCTTTCTTT. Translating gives CASSYGGENTEAFF.

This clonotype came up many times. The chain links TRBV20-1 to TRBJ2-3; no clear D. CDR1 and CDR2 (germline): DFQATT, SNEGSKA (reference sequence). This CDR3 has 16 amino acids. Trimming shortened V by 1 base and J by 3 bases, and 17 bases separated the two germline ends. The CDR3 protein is CSARASTPLGTDTQYF. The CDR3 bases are TGCAGTGCTAGAGCCTCGACCCCCTTAGGGACAGATACGCAGTATTTT.

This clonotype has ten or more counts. CDR3 in amino acids: CATSPGQVNYGYTF. Written as DNA, the CDR3 is TGTGCCACAAGTCCGGGACAGGTTAACTATGGCTACACCTTC. This chain uses TRBV24-1 with TRBJ1-2, with 8 nucleotides matching TRBD1. The CDR3 length is 14 residues. The J segment lost 1 base and the V segment lost 10 bases, leaving 7 bases of the junction unmatched. The V gene's germline CDR1 is KGHDR and CDR2 SFDVKD.

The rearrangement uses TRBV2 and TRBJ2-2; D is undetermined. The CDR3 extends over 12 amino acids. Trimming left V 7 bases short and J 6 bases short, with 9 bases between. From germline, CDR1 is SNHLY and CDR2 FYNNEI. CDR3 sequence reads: CASNQVSGELFF. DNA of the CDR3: TGTGCCAGCAATCAGGTCTCCGGGGAGCTGTTTTTT.

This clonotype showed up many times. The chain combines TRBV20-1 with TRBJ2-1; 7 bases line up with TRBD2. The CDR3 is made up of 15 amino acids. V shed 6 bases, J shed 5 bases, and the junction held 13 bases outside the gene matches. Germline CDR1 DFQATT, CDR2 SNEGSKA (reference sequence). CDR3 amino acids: CSALKAQGGNNEQFF. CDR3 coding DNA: TGCAGTGCCCTAAAAGCGCAGGGAGGGAACAATGAGCAGTTCTTC.

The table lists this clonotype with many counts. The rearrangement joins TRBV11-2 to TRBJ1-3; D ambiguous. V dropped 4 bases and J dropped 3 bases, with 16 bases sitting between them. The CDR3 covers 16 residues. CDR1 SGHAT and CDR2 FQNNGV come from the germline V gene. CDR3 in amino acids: CASSSQTSMNGNTIYF. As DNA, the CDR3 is TGTGCCAGCAGCTCCCAGACCAGCATGAATGGAAACACCATATATTTT.

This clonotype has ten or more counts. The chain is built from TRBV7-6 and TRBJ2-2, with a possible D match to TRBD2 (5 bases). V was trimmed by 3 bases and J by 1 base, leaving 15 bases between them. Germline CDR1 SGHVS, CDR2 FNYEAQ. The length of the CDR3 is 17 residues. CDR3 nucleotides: TGTGCCAGCAGCTTGGTTGGGAGCGCACAGAACACCGGGGAGCTGTTTTTT. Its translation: CASSLVGSAQNTGELFF. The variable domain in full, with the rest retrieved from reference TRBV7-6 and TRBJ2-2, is GAGVSQSPRYKVTKRGQDVALRCDPISGHVSLYWYRQALGQGPEFLTYFNYEAQQDKSGLPNDRFSAERPEGSISTLTIQRTEQRDSAMYRCASSLVGSAQNTGELFFGEGSRLTVL.

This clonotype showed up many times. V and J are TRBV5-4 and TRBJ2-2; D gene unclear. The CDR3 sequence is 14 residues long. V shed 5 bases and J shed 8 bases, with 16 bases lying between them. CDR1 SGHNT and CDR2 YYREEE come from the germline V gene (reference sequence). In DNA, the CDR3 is TGTGCCAGCAGTCAAGATATTAGTCGGGGGGAGCTGTTTTTT. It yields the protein CASSQDISRGELFF.

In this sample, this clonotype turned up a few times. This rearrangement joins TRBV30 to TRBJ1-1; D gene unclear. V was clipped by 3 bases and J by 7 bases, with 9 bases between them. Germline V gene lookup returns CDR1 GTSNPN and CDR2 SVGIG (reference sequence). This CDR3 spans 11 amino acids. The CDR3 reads CAWRREYEAFF. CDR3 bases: TGTGCCTGGAGAAGAGAGTATGAAGCTTTCTTT.

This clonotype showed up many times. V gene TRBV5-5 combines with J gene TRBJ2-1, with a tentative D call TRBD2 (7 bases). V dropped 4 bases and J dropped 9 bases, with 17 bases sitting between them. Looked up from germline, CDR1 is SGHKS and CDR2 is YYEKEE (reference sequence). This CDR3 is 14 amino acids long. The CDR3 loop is CASSTLGGHSEQFF. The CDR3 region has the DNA TGTGCCAGCAGCACTCTGGGGGGGCATAGTGAGCAGTTCTTC.

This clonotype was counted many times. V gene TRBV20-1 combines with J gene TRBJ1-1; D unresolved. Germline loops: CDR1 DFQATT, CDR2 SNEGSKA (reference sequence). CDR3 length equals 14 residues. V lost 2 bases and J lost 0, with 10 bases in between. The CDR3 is CSARTRVMNTEAFF. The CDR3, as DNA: TGCAGTGCTAGAACTAGGGTAATGAACACTGAAGCTTTCTTT.

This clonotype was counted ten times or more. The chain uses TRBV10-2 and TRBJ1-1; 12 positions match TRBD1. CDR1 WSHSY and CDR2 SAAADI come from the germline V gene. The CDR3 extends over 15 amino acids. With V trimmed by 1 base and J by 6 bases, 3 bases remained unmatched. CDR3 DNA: TGCGCCAGCAGTGAGTGGGACAGGGGGCGTTCTGAAGCTTTCTTT. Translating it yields CASSEWDRGRSEAFF.

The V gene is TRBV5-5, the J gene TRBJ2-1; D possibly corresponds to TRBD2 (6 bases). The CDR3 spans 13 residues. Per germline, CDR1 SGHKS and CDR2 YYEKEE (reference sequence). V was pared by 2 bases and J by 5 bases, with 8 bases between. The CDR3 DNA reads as TGTGCCAGCAGCTTAATAGCGGACAATGAGCAGTTCTTC. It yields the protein CASSLIADNEQFF.